This T cell receptor (beta chain) was recorded in a study of response to subunit inactivated influenza vaccine (dated 2018 in TCRdb). In terms of the full investigation: Deep quantitative profiling of the T cell receptor repertoire was used in the study to follow responses to a trivalent subunit inactivated influenza vaccine. Findings and caveats that apply to the study as a whole: The authors proposed that each seasonal influenza vaccination may bring in only a limited number of new T cells.

The CDR3 covers 12 residues, taking in both the cysteine and the phenylalanine. Just the 36-base CDR3 DNA is kept, in frame starting at base 1. V sheds 5 bases and J sheds 5 bases, leaving 10 bases between their ends. Via the germline V gene (reference sequence), CDR1 is DFQATT and CDR2 SNEGSKA. The method was RT-PCR. TCRdb shows the sequencer as Illumina HiSeq 2500. TCRdb reworked the public reads: Q25 trimming with fastp, MiXCR clone assembly, productive beta chains retained. Each record represents a unique CDR3 protein, reported with the most common genes and DNA among its rows. The sample has roughly 700,000 distinct CDR3 sequences on record, roughly 14% of them singletons. Clones ranked in the top ten supply less than 7% of the sample. Concerning this clonotype: It lacks a known antigen. This may be a read error: a much more frequent sequence differs by one nucleotide.

Sequencing was performed on PBMCs from blood, taken roughly 2 weeks before vaccination. This sequence was found in a man over 45 who received an inactivated influenza vaccine. Donor details come from another sample of the same person, matched by shared clones. The receptor chain draws on TRBV20-1 and TRBJ2-1; the D gene cannot be resolved reliably. The nucleotide sequence reads TGCAGTGCTGGACCTAGTCACAATGAGCAGTTCTTC. It translates to CSAGPSHNEQFF.